Presented here are 15 T cell receptor beta chains from one specimen sequenced in a study of neurological immune-mediated disorders. TCRdb reprocessed the 5' RACE reads with MiXCR, giving one entry per CDR3 protein. Seen here are roughly 65,000 distinct CDR3 sequences, around 5% observed once, and the top ten hold 5.6%. Sequenced input: PBMCs. These receptor sequences come from a human donor with multiple sclerosis. The donor label of this sample is uncertain.

This clonotype was picked up many times. V is TRBV3-1 and J is TRBJ1-2, with D possibly matching TRBD1 (5 bases). The CDR3 runs 14 residues. V lost 3 bases and J lost 3, with 11 bases in between. Germline V gives CDR1 LGHDT, CDR2 YNNKEL (reference sequence). The CDR3 spells CASSHGAIYYGYTF. CDR3 nucleotide sequence: TGTGCCAGCAGCCACGGGGCAATCTACTATGGCTACACCTTC.

This clonotype was seen repeatedly, ten times or more. The rearrangement joins TRBV6-1 to TRBJ2-7; D possibly corresponds to TRBD2 (7 bases). Trimming stripped 7 bases from V and 2 bases from J, with 18 bases between. The CDR3 has 15 residues. Germline CDR1 reads MNHNS; CDR2 reads SASEGT. The CDR3 loop is CASMGLSGGPYEQYF. Here the CDR3 DNA reads TGTGCCAGCATGGGCCTCTCGGGGGGCCCCTACGAGCAGTACTTC.

This clonotype was seen ten or more times. This sequence joins TRBV15 and TRBJ1-4, with D maybe TRBD1 (5 bases). Germline V gene data show CDR1 as LNHNV and CDR2 as YYDKDF (reference sequence). Deletions cut 1 base from V and 10 bases from J, with 19 bases between. The CDR3 extends over 16 amino acids. DNA for the CDR3: TGTGCCACCAGCAGAGGACCTTCGGTCAGTGGGGGAAAACTGTTTTTT. It is translated as CATSRGPSVSGGKLFF.

This clonotype was seen ten or more times. The chain joins TRBV9 to TRBJ2-2; D assignment may be TRBD1 or TRBD2 (5 bases each). CDR1 and CDR2 from the germline V gene are SGDLS and YYNGEE. The V and J ends lost 2 bases and 4 bases respectively, with 12 bases between them. This CDR3 is 15 amino acids long. CDR3 amino acids: CASSVIRDGTGELFF. Written as DNA, the CDR3 is TGTGCCAGCAGCGTTATCCGGGACGGCACCGGGGAGCTGTTTTTT.

This clonotype showed up just a few times. The genes are TRBV18 and TRBJ2-7, with D possibly matching TRBD2 (6 bases). Germline CDR1 is KGHSH and CDR2 is LQKENI. With 3 bases removed from V and 5 bases from J, the gap between germline ends came to 20 bases. The CDR3 contains 16 residues. The CDR3 loop reads CASSPRTNHITDEQYF. The CDR3 DNA is TGTGCCAGCTCACCCAGGACTAATCACATTACGGACGAGCAGTACTTC.

This clonotype was counted ten times or more. The J gene is TRBJ2-3, the V gene TRBV11-2, with 7 bases identical to TRBD2. In germline, CDR1 is SGHAT, CDR2 FQNNGV. The J segment lost 2 bases and the V segment lost 4 bases, leaving 3 bases of the junction unmatched. The CDR3 contains 14 residues. The CDR3: CASSYRDYTDTQYF. The CDR3 region has the DNA TGTGCCAGCAGCTATCGGGACTACACAGATACGCAGTATTTT.

This clonotype was seen repeatedly, ten times or more. V is TRBV5-1 and J is TRBJ2-1; D may be TRBD1 or TRBD2 (7 bases each). V was shortened by 4 bases and J by 9 bases, with 20 bases between the two germline ends. This CDR3 is 15 amino acids long. Germline V CDR1 and CDR2: SGHRS, YFSETQ. The CDR3 sequence: CASSPGGGEGGEQFF. DNA of the CDR3: TGCGCCAGCAGCCCAGGGGGGGGCGAGGGAGGTGAGCAGTTCTTC.

The table lists this clonotype with a few counts. The genes are TRBV5-1 and TRBJ1-1; no definite D call. The V end lost 2 bases, the J end lost 1 base, and 9 bases lay between the germline ends. The CDR3 extends over 14 amino acids. In germline, CDR1 is SGHRS, CDR2 YFSETQ. This chain's CDR3 is CASSLLARNTEAFF. CDR3 in DNA: TGCGCCAGCAGCTTACTAGCCCGGAACACTGAAGCTTTCTTT. Filled out from reference TRBV5-1 and TRBJ1-1, the complete variable domain reads KAGVTQTPRYLIKTRGQQVTLSCSPISGHRSVSWYQQTPGQGLQFLFEYFSETQRNKGNFPGRFSGRQFSNSRSEMNVSTLELGDSALYLCASSLLARNTEAFFGQGTRLTVV.

There are many counts of this clonotype. This sequence joins TRBV25-1 and TRBJ1-2; D unclear. The CDR3 runs 13 residues. CDR1 and CDR2 (germline): MGHDK, SYGVNS. Trimming shortened V by 3 bases and J by 4 bases, and 9 bases separated the two germline ends. CDR3 bases: TGTGCCAGCAGTGAGACTTCCGCCTATGGCTACACCTTC. It specifies CASSETSAYGYTF.

The sample holds many counts of this clonotype. The rearrangement links TRBV20-1 to TRBJ2-2; D remains unclear. Germline V gives CDR1 DFQATT, CDR2 SNEGSKA (reference sequence). Between the trimmed V and J ends, which lost 1 base and 7 bases, there was a span of 7 bases. The CDR3 sequence is 12 residues long. The CDR3 protein is CSARGERGELFF. The CDR3 DNA is TGCAGTGCTAGAGGAGAACGCGGGGAGCTGTTTTTT.

The chain has TRBV20-1 and TRBJ2-3; 10 nucleotides line up with TRBD1. Per the germline V gene, CDR1 is DFQATT and CDR2 is SNEGSKA (reference sequence). V trimming: 0 bases; J trimming: 5 bases; junction bases outside the gene matches: 5. CDR3 length: 15 amino acids. The CDR3 protein is CSARDGGQGRDTQYF. CDR3 bases: TGCAGTGCTAGAGACGGGGGACAGGGGAGAGATACGCAGTATTTT.

This clonotype occurred many times. The gene calls are TRBV4-1 and TRBJ2-1; perhaps TRBD2 as D (5 bases). Germline V lookup: CDR1 MGHRA, CDR2 YSYEKL. The CDR3 length is 13 residues. V was clipped by 1 base and J by 14 bases, with 15 bases between them. The chain's CDR3 is CASSQVEDSFEFF. The CDR3 bases are TGCGCCAGCAGCCAAGTGGAGGACTCCTTTGAGTTCTTC.

This clonotype has at least ten counts. This chain's CDR3 is CSAALPGRINQPQHF. In DNA form, the CDR3 reads TGCAGTGCAGCCCTCCCGGGACGGATCAATCAGCCCCAGCATTTT. V usage is TRBV20-1 and J usage is TRBJ1-5; D is perhaps TRBD1 (5 bases). This CDR3 has 15 amino acids. CDR1 and CDR2 (germline): DFQATT, SNEGSKA (reference sequence). Deletions cut 6 bases from V and 3 bases from J, with 18 bases between.

This clonotype came up many times. This sequence joins TRBV5-1 and TRBJ1-1; D is undetermined. The germline V and J ends were trimmed by 2 bases and 1 base, with 6 bases remaining between them. Looked up from germline, CDR1 is SGHRS and CDR2 is YFSETQ. The CDR3 spans 13 residues. Here the CDR3 DNA reads TGCGCCAGCAGCTTCTGGGGGAACACTGAAGCTTTCTTT. Protein sequence: CASSFWGNTEAFF.

The chain employs TRBV7-9 and TRBJ2-2; TRBD2 matches 8 bases. The ends lost 1 base at V and 3 bases at J; junction bases unmatched: 7. Germline assignment: CDR1 SEHNR and CDR2 FQNEAQ (reference sequence). This CDR3 spans 17 amino acids. CDR3 amino acids: CASSLGDLAGYTGELFF. The CDR3 DNA reads TGTGCCAGCAGCTTAGGAGATCTAGCGGGTTACACCGGGGAGCTGTTTTTT.